This T cell receptor (beta chain) stems from a study of OX40 agonist ivuxolimab in advanced cancers. The assay was immunoSEQ multiplex PCR, and TCRdb's table has in-frame clones only and misses some. The repertoire consists of 50,000 or so clones, with more than 75% occurring once and the leading ten covering roughly 2.7%. Germline CDR1 is MDHEN and CDR2 is SYDVKM. The CDR3 runs 14 residues. Trimming shortened V by 3 bases and J by 4 bases, and 13 bases separated the two germline ends. Sequencing was performed on CD4+ or CD8+ T cells sorted from blood, taken in a trial of the OX40 agonist ivuxolimab. The rearrangement uses TRBV28 and TRBJ2-7; D is possibly TRBD2 (6 bases). This receptor was obtained from an adult with an advanced solid tumor such as melanoma, head and neck, liver or kidney cancer. The CDR3 sequence: CASSFVGEEYEQYF. In nucleotides, the CDR3 is TGTGCCAGCAGTTTTGTTGGGGAGGAATACGAGCAGTACTTC.